This TCR beta chain was identified during a study of human T cells and chemical hapten exposure. Study as a whole: In the sensitization step, 2% DPC was placed on roughly 2 cm by roughly 2 cm of upper inner arm skin.

Per the original methods: Between about 23,224 and 750,000 TCRs appeared in each sample, and the median stood at roughly 100,000. From the RACE reads, TCRdb called clonotypes with MiXCR, one entry per CDR3 protein. The V and J calls shown here were made by TCRdb, not taken from the authors' results. The table records approximately 340,000 distinct CDR3 sequences, 5.5% to 8% of them present only once. Time point denoted: patch test 1, 2 weeks after DPC sensitization. As to treatment: therapeutic diphenylcyclopropenone sensitization with weekly scalp DPC. Unfractionated whole blood was the source of the extracted total RNA. Notes on the study in general: Counts of TCRs above 1 in 1000 frequency stayed unchanged with DPC sensitization.

For this clonotype: The target antigen is unknown.

Germline V gene sequence: CDR1 SGHRS, CDR2 YFSETQ. V shed 3 bases and J shed 0 bases, with 9 bases lying between them. The CDR3 has 14 residues. The clonotype comes from a young woman with alopecia areata. Some clones in this sample may be carry-over from other donors' samples. The sample in question was whole blood, obtained in connection with sensitization to the hapten diphenylcyclopropenone (DPC). The genes are TRBV5-1 and TRBJ1-2; D ambiguous. The DNA for the CDR3 is TGCGCCAGCAGCTCGCGGGGTTCTAACTATGGCTACACCTTC. This translates into CASSSRGSNYGYTF.